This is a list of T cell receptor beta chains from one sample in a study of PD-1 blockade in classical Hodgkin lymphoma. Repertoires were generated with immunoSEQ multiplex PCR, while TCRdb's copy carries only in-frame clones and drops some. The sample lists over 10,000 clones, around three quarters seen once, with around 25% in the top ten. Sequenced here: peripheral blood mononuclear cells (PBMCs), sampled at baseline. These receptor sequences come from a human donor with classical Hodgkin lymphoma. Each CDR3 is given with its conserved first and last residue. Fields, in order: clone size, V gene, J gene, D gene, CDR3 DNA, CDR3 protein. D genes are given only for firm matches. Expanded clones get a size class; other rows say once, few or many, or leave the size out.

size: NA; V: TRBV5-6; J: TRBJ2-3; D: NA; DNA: TGTGCCAGCAGCTTGTTGGAGTATTCCACAGATACGCAGTATTTT; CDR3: CASSLLEYSTDTQYF
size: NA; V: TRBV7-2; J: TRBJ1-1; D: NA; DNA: TGTGCCAGCAGCTTATTGGGGCACACTGAAGCTTTCTTT; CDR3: CASSLLGHTEAFF
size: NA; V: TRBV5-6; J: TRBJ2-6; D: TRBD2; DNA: TGTGCCAGCAGCTTTAGCGGGGGTGGGGCCAACGTCCTGACTTTC; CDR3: CASSFSGGGANVLTF
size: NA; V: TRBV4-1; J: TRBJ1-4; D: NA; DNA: TGCGCCAGCAGCCAAGTAAATATCTTTAGGGAAAGAGGAAAACTGTTTTTT; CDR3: CASSQVNIFRERGKLFF
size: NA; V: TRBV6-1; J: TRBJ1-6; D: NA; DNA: TGTGCCAGCAGTGGCCGCGCAGGGGCCGCGGGGGGATCACCCCTCCACTTT; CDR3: CASSGRAGAAGGSPLHF
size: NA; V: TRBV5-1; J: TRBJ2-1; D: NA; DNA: TGCGCCAGCAGCTTGGTCGGCAGGGCGGATGAGCAGTTCTTC; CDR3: CASSLVGRADEQFF
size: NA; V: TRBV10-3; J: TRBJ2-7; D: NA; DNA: TGTGCCATCAGTGGGCAGGGGAACTCCTACGAGCAGTACTTC; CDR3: CAISGQGNSYEQYF
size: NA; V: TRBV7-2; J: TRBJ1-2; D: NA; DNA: TGTGCCAGCAGCCCGACAGCGGGCTATGGCTACACCTTC; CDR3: CASSPTAGYGYTF
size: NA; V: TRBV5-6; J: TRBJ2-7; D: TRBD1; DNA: TGTGCCAGCAGCTTGTTGTCAGGGGGCACTCTCTACGAGCAGTACTTC; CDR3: CASSLLSGGTLYEQYF
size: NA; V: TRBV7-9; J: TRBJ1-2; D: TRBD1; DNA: TGTGCCAGCAGCCTGGGACAGTACTATGGCTACACCTTC; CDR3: CASSLGQYYGYTF
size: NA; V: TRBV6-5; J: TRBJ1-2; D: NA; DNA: TGTGCCAGCAGCCGCGTAGAGGACTATAACTATGGCTACACCTTC; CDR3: CASSRVEDYNYGYTF
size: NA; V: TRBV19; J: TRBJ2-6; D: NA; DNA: TGTGCCAGTAGTACTGGGGCCAACGTCCTGACTTTC; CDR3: CASSTGANVLTF
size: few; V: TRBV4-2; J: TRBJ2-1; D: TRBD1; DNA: TGTGCCAGCAGCCCCCGGACAGGACCTAATGAGCAGTTCTTC; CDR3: CASSPRTGPNEQFF
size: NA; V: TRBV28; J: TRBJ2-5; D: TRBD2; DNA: TGTGCCAGCAACCAGCCCGGGACTAGTGGACAAGAGACCCAGTACTTC; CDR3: CASNQPGTSGQETQYF
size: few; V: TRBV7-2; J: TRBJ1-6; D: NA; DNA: TGTGCCAGCAGCTTGGGTAGCTCCTATAATTCACCCCTCCACTTT; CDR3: CASSLGSSYNSPLHF
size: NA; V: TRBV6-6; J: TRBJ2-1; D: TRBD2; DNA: TGTGCCAGCAGTTTGACTAGCGGGGCCTACAATGAGCAGTTCTTC; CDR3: CASSLTSGAYNEQFF
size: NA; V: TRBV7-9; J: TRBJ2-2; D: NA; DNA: TGTGCCAGCAGCTCCTCGGGGGCCTCAAATTTATACACCGGGGAGCTGTTTTTT; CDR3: CASSSSGASNLYTGELFF
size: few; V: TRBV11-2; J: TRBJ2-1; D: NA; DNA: TGTGCCAGCAGTACCGGGAAGTACAATGAGCAGTTCTTC; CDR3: CASSTGKYNEQFF
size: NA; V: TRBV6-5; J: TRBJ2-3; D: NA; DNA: TGTGCCAGCAGTTATTTCCTGGGGGCGCCCCTAGATACGCAGTATTTT; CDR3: CASSYFLGAPLDTQYF
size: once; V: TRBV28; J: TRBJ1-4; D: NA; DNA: TGTGCCAGCAGCCTCGTACAGGGAACCCCTAATGAAAAACTGTTTTTT; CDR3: CASSLVQGTPNEKLFF
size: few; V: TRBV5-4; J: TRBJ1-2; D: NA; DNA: TGTGCCAGCAGCTTGGACAGGGACTGGGACTATGGCTACACCTTC; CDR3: CASSLDRDWDYGYTF
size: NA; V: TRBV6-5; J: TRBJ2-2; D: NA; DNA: TGTGCCAGCAGTCTTCAGGGGGGTTGGACCGGGGAGCTGTTTTTT; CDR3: CASSLQGGWTGELFF
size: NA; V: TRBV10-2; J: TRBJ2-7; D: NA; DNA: TGCGCCAGCAGTGAGTCGTGGACAGTCTACGAGCAGTACTTC; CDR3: CASSESWTVYEQYF
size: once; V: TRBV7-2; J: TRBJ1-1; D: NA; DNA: TGTGCCAGCAGCTTAGATATCAAGAACACTGAAGCTTTCTTT; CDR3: CASSLDIKNTEAFF
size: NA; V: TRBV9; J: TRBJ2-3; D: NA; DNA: TGTGCCAGCAGCGAACTGACCCGGGACCGCACAGATACGCAGTATTTT; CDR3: CASSELTRDRTDTQYF
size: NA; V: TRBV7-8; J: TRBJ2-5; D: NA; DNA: TGTGCCAGCAGCTTTTTTCTGGCCGTTGGGGGATTTGCGGAGACCCAGTACTTC; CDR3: CASSFFLAVGGFAETQYF
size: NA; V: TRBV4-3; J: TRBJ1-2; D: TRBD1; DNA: TGCGCCAGCAGCCAAGATCCAGGGGGCTATGGCTACACCTTC; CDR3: CASSQDPGGYGYTF